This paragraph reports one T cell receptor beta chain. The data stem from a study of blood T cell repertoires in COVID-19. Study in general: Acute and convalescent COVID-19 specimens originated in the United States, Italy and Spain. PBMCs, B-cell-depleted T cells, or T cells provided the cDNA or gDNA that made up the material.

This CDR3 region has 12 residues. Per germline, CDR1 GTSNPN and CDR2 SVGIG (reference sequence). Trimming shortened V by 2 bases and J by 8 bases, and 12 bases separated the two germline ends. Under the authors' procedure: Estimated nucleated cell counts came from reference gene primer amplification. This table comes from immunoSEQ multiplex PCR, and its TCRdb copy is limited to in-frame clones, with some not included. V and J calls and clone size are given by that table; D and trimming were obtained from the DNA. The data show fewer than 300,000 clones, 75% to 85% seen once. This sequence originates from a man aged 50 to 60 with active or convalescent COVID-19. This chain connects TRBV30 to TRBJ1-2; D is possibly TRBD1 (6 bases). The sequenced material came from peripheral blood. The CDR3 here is CAWSRTERGYTF. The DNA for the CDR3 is TGTGCCTGGAGTAGGACAGAAAGAGGCTACACCTTC.